This T cell receptor (beta chain) appears in the sequencing data of a study of blood T cell repertoires in COVID-19. Background on the study: Specimens from acute and convalescent COVID-19 originated in the United States, Italy and Spain.

Authors' processing steps: Nucleated cell number was recorded as an estimate derived from reference gene primer amplification. Clones were read by immunoSEQ multiplex PCR, and TCRdb kept only the in-frame ones, dropping some. The DNA was the basis for D and trimming; V, J and clone size are from that table. This repertoire shows tens of thousands of clones, around 79% found once; its top ten account for about 33%. The TCR comes from a human donor in a cohort sampled during active COVID-19. The sequenced sample was peripheral blood.

This CDR3 reads CASREQGREKLFF. The CDR3 coding sequence is TGCGCCAGCAGAGAACAGGGTAGGGAAAAACTGTTTTTT. The chain combines TRBV5-1 with TRBJ1-4; D perhaps matches TRBD1 (6 bases). Germline lookup yields CDR1 SGHRS and CDR2 YFSETQ. V dropped 5 bases and J dropped 8 bases, with 13 bases sitting between them. CDR3 length: 13 residues.